The next 30 T cell receptor beta chains were all read from a single sample in a study of molecular identifiers for immune sequencing clone quantification listed by TCRdb under 2018. Libraries came from PCR. The sequencing machine was a NextSeq 500. TCRdb reran the public reads through fastp at Q25 and MiXCR, keeping productive beta chains. Every distinct CDR3 protein forms one entry, paired with its most common genes and DNA. The sample records under 800,000 distinct CDR3 sequences, roughly 23% of which are singletons. The ten largest make up about 0.81% of the sample. Input material: naive CD8+ T cells from blood, with Jurkat cell RNA spiked in. The meaning of the sample's cell subset or site label: FACS-sorted CD8+CD4-CCR7+CD45RA+ naive T cells. The receptor set was obtained from a human donor in good health. Some libraries in this study had Jurkat cell RNA spiked in.

This clonotype was found many times. This sequence joins TRBV27 and TRBJ2-3; a possible D gene is TRBD2 (5 bases). The CDR3 runs 15 residues. V lost 0 bases, J lost 4 bases, and 11 bases lay in between. The V gene's germline CDR1 is MNHEY and CDR2 SMNVEV (reference sequence). CDR3 amino acids: CASSLSAAGSDTQYF. For the CDR3, the DNA is TGTGCCAGCAGTTTATCAGCGGCCGGTTCAGATACGCAGTATTTT.

J is TRBJ2-7 and V is TRBV5-5, with 11 bases that match TRBD2. CDR3 length: 14 residues. Germline V gene sequence: CDR1 SGHKS, CDR2 YYEKEE (reference sequence). The V segment lost 7 bases and the J segment 4 bases; nucleotides outside the gene matches: 7. Here the CDR3 reads CASAFTSGSYEQYF. Written as DNA, the CDR3 is TGTGCCAGCGCCTTCACTAGCGGGAGTTACGAGCAGTACTTC.

In regard to this clonotype: A junction boundary mismatches the germline segment, possibly from a read error. This chain uses TRBV14 with TRBJ2-7, with 8 bases fitting TRBD2. CDR1 SGHDN and CDR2 FVKESK come from the germline V gene. This CDR3 has 15 amino acids. CDR3: CASSRNQREWYAQYF. CDR3 sequence (DNA): TGTGCCAGCAGCCGCAATCAGCGGGAGTGGTACGCGCAGTACTTT.

At least ten counts were recorded for this clonotype. The chain uses TRBV6-2 or TRBV6-3 and TRBJ2-2, with 10 bases identical to TRBD1. Germline V lookup: CDR1 MNHEY, CDR2 SVGEGT. The CDR3 is 16 amino acids. Trimming at V came to 4 bases and at J to 5 bases, leaving 7 bases not matched to a gene. The CDR3 spells CASSSDRGRGTGELFF. The CDR3 DNA follows: TGTGCCAGCAGTTCAGACAGGGGGCGAGGAACCGGGGAGCTGTTTTTT.

This clonotype was detected ten times or more. The CDR3 DNA sequence: TGTGCCAGCAGCTCTTATCGGCGAATGGAAAACATTCAGTACTTC. Its translation: CASSSYRRMENIQYF. The chain has TRBV5-6 and TRBJ2-4, with D unclear. The CDR3 consists of 15 residues. Germline-derived CDR1 and CDR2 are SGHDT and YYEEEE. Trimming cost V 3 bases and J 5 bases, with 15 bases left between them.

This clonotype appeared once. A much more abundant neighbour one base away suggests this may be a read error. The CDR3 DNA sequence: TGCAGTGCTGTCAGGCCAACGAGGCCCTACAAGCAGTACTTC. It yields the protein CSAVRPTRPYKQYF. The chain has TRBV20-1 and TRBJ2-7; D unclear. The CDR3 totals 14 residues. The germline V gene has CDR1 DFQATT and CDR2 SNEGSKA (reference sequence).

For this clonotype: Relative to the germline gene, one junction end is altered; a read error may explain this. The chain couples TRBV12-3 or TRBV12-4 to TRBJ1-2, with no clear D. The CDR3 length is 14 residues. The CDR3 spells CASSPGGPHYGNTF. The DNA for the CDR3 is TGTGCCAGCAGTCCCGGCGGTCCCCACTATGGCAACACCTTC.

There are many counts of this clonotype. V gene TRBV6-5 combines with J gene TRBJ1-5, with D tentatively TRBD1 (6 bases). Between the trimmed V and J ends, which lost 6 bases and 3 bases, there was a span of 15 bases. Germline assignment: CDR1 MNHEY and CDR2 SVGAGI. CDR3 size: 15 residues. The CDR3 sequence: CASSSGEGNNQPQHF. As DNA, the CDR3 is TGTGCCAGCAGCTCAGGGGAGGGGAACAATCAGCCCCAGCATTTT.

The J gene is TRBJ2-1, the V gene TRBV6-2 or TRBV6-3; D might be TRBD1 or TRBD2, each matching 5 bases. The germline V gene has CDR1 MNHEY and CDR2 SVGEGT. V lost 0 bases to trimming and J lost 11 bases, with 17 bases between them. This CDR3 contains 15 residues. CDR3 loop: CASSYSGLGTDKQFF. As DNA, the CDR3 is TGTGCCAGCAGTTACTCAGGGCTAGGGACGGATAAGCAGTTCTTC.

This clonotype was picked up a small number of times. This chain connects TRBV5-8 to TRBJ2-3, with 8 bases that match TRBD1. This CDR3 spans 15 amino acids. Losses at the gene ends were 4 bases for V and 3 bases for J; bases not matched to a gene: 7. Germline loops: CDR1 SGHTS, CDR2 YDEGEE. CDR3 sequence: CASSLQGAETDTQYF. The CDR3 DNA reads TGTGCCAGCAGCCTCCAGGGGGCAGAGACAGATACGCAGTATTTT.

In this sample, this clonotype turned up many times. The chain recombines TRBV10-2 with TRBJ1-5; no reliable D call. This CDR3 comprises 13 residues. The ends were cut back, 10 bases at V and 7 bases at J, with 17 bases in the middle. The germline CDR1 and CDR2 sequences are WSHSY and SAAADI. CDR3 bases: TGCGCCACGGCTCTCGGGGAAAACCAGCCCCAGCATTTT. As protein: CATALGENQPQHF.

This chain connects TRBV7-9 to TRBJ1-1, with 9 bases that match TRBD1. CDR3 length: 18 residues. V gave up 2 bases and J gave up 1 base; unmatched junction bases: 11. Germline CDR1 SEHNR, CDR2 FQNEAQ (reference sequence). CDR3 in amino acids: CASSLFTGGETSNTEAFF. Here the CDR3 DNA reads TGTGCCAGCAGCTTATTTACAGGGGGCGAGACGTCGAACACTGAAGCTTTCTTT.

The V and J genes are TRBV11-2 and TRBJ2-7; 9 bases are a match to TRBD1. This CDR3 comprises 16 residues. Germline V gene data show CDR1 as SGHAT and CDR2 as FQNNGV. J gave up 1 base and V 2 bases, and 6 bases lay outside the gene matches. CDR3 sequence reads: CASSLKRGQGSYEQYF. CDR3 DNA: TGTGCCAGCAGCTTAAAGAGGGGACAGGGATCCTACGAGCAGTACTTC.

Concerning this clonotype: A single base separates this from a much larger clone, so it may be a read error. The gene calls are TRBV11-2 and TRBJ2-5, with TRBD2 matching over 12 bases. The CDR3 sequence is 17 residues long. The germline V gene has CDR1 SGHAT and CDR2 FQNNGV. The CDR3 loop reads CTSSAALAGGLQETQYF. The CDR3, as DNA: TGTACCAGCAGCGCCGCACTAGCGGGGGGCCTCCAAGAGACCCAGTACTTC.

This clonotype has at least ten counts. The chain uses TRBV11-2 and TRBJ2-7; 8 bases map to TRBD1. This CDR3 has 12 amino acids. From germline, CDR1 is SGHAT and CDR2 FQNNGV. V was pared by 4 bases and J by 7 bases, with 3 bases of the junction left unmatched. CDR3 DNA: TGTGCCAGCAGCTCCGGGACAGGTGAGCAGTACTTC. Its translation is CASSSGTGEQYF.

This clonotype was counted many times. The chain couples TRBV7-9 to TRBJ2-2; the D is unclear. The V end was cut by 5 bases, the J end by 0 bases, with 13 bases between. Per the germline V gene, CDR1 is SEHNR and CDR2 is FQNEAQ (reference sequence). This CDR3 has 16 amino acids. CDR3 region: CASSPLHTPNTGELFF. The CDR3 bases are TGTGCCAGCAGCCCCCTCCACACCCCGAACACCGGGGAGCTGTTTTTT. The entire variable domain, with the rest obtained from reference TRBV7-9 and TRBJ2-2, is as follows: DTGVSQNPRHKITKRGQNVTFRCDPISEHNRLYWYRQTLGQGPEFLTYFQNEAQLEKSRLLSDRFSAERPKGSFSTLEIQRTEQGDSAMYLCASSPLHTPNTGELFFGEGSRLTVL.

The J gene is TRBJ2-5, the V gene TRBV2; the match to TRBD1 covers 8 bases. Germline-derived CDR1 and CDR2 are SNHLY and FYNNEI. The CDR3 has 14 amino acids. V gave up 8 bases and J gave up 3 bases; unmatched junction bases: 8. The CDR3 nucleotides read TGTGCCAGCGGAGAAGGACAGGGCGAAGAGACCCAGTACTTC. Protein product: CASGEGQGEETQYF.

Many counts were recorded for this clonotype. The chain joins TRBV10-3 to TRBJ1-1; D remains ambiguous. The CDR3 totals 12 residues. The V gene lost 5 bases and the J gene lost 1 base, with 5 bases spanning the gap. Germline V gives CDR1 ENHRY, CDR2 SYGVKD. CDR3 nucleotide sequence: TGTGCCATCAGTACAGAGAACACTGAAGCTTTCTTT. This encodes CAISTENTEAFF.

This clonotype turned up a few times. This rearrangement joins TRBV11-2 to TRBJ2-1; 8 nucleotides line up with TRBD1. Germline CDR1 and CDR2: SGHAT and FQNNGV. The ends lost 5 bases at V and 2 bases at J; junction bases unmatched: 8. This CDR3 has 16 residues. CDR3 sequence (DNA): TGTGCCAGCAGCGAAGCCGGGACAGGCCCCTACAATGAGCAGTTCTTC. Its protein is CASSEAGTGPYNEQFF.

This clonotype was observed a handful of times. V gene TRBV9 combines with J gene TRBJ2-3; 9 nucleotides line up with TRBD1. This CDR3 contains 17 residues. V was pared by 3 bases and J by 3 bases, with 11 bases of the junction left unmatched. Germline V gives CDR1 SGDLS, CDR2 YYNGEE. The CDR3 loop is CASSADPGQGSTDTQYF. The CDR3 bases are TGTGCCAGCAGCGCGGACCCGGGACAGGGCTCGACAGATACGCAGTATTTT.

This clonotype was picked up many times. The V call is TRBV4-3, the J call TRBJ1-6; D call uncertain. Germline V CDR1 and CDR2: LGHNA, YSLEER. V lost 0 bases and J lost 4, with 7 bases in between. This CDR3 comprises 15 residues. CDR3 sequence reads: CASSQEADYNSPLHF. The CDR3 nucleotides are TGCGCCAGCAGCCAAGAAGCAGATTATAATTCACCCCTCCACTTT.

This clonotype was detected many times. The J gene is TRBJ2-7, the V gene TRBV27; no reliable D call. Germline loops: CDR1 MNHEY, CDR2 SMNVEV (reference sequence). The CDR3 extends over 14 amino acids. Trimming stripped 0 bases from V and 5 bases from J, with 11 bases between. The CDR3 reads CASSLSARSDEQYF. The CDR3 DNA is TGTGCCAGCAGTTTATCGGCTAGAAGCGACGAGCAGTACTTC.

This clonotype was seen many times. V and J are TRBV5-6 and TRBJ2-7; 8 bases match TRBD1. Germline values: CDR1 SGHDT, CDR2 YYEEEE. CDR3 length equals 14 residues. Trimming removed 4 bases from V and 6 bases from J; junction bases left unmatched: 9. CDR3 DNA: TGTGCCAGCAGCCCCGAGGACAGGGCCCTCGAGCAGTACTTC. Protein sequence: CASSPEDRALEQYF. Drawing the rest from reference TRBV5-6 and TRBJ2-7, the complete variable domain is DAGVTQSPTHLIKTRGQQVTLRCSPKSGHDTVSWYQQALGQGPQFIFQYYEEEERQRGNFPDRFSGHQFPNYSSELNVNALLLGDSALYLCASSPEDRALEQYFGPGTRLTVT.

This clonotype was observed at least ten times. This chain joins TRBV28 and TRBJ2-3, with 11 bases fitting TRBD2. In germline, CDR1 is MDHEN, CDR2 SYDVKM. V trimming: 6 bases; J trimming: 2 bases; junction bases outside the gene matches: 7. CDR3 length: 16 residues. The CDR3 DNA is TGTGCCAGCAGGACCCCGGGACTAGCGGTCACAGATACGCAGTATTTT. Protein sequence: CASRTPGLAVTDTQYF. The variable domain in full, completed from reference TRBV28 and TRBJ2-3, reads DVKVTQSSRYLVKRTGEKVFLECVQDMDHENMFWYRQDPGLGLRLIYFSYDVKMKEKGDIPEGYSVSREKKERFSLILESASTNQTSMYLCASRTPGLAVTDTQYFGPGTRLTVL.

This clonotype was counted between two and nine times. The rearrangement links TRBV7-6 to TRBJ2-7; 7 nucleotides line up with TRBD1. The germline V gene encodes CDR1 SGHVS and CDR2 FNYEAQ. After removal of 5 bases from V and 1 base from J, the junction contained 11 bases not matched to a gene. The CDR3 runs to 16 residues. For the CDR3, the DNA is TGTGCCAGCAGCCCGACAGGGACCGAATATTCCTACGAGCAGTACTTC. Translating it yields CASSPTGTEYSYEQYF. Based on the CDR3 plus reference TRBV7-6 and TRBJ2-7, the full variable domain is GAGVSQSPRYKVTKRGQDVALRCDPISGHVSLYWYRQALGQGPEFLTYFNYEAQQDKSGLPNDRFSAERPEGSISTLTIQRTEQRDSAMYRCASSPTGTEYSYEQYFGPGTRLTVT.

The chain couples TRBV7-9 to TRBJ1-3; TRBD1 might be the D (5 bases). V dropped 5 bases and J dropped 4 bases, with 15 bases sitting between them. The germline V gene encodes CDR1 SEHNR and CDR2 FQNEAQ (reference sequence). The CDR3 runs to 15 residues. The chain's CDR3 is CASSGRGLPGNTIYF. The CDR3 bases are TGTGCCAGCAGCGGAAGGGGACTCCCCGGAAACACCATATATTTT.

Worth noting for this clonotype: This may stem from a read error, because a much larger clone lies one nucleotide away. The rearrangement uses TRBV7-9 and TRBJ1-1; D remains unclear. Germline CDR1 and CDR2: SEHNR and FQNEAQ (reference sequence). The CDR3 sequence is 15 residues long. The chain's CDR3 is CASSFTPAMNTEASF. The CDR3 DNA reads TGTGCCAGCAGCTTCACCCCAGCCATGAACACTGAAGCTTCCTTT.

With respect to this clonotype: Compared with germline, one end of the junction differs, possibly owing to a read error. CDR3 protein: CASSDRGTGADVLTF. Written as DNA, the CDR3 is TGCGCCAGCAGTGATCGGGGGACGGGGGCCGACGTCCTGACTTTC. The rearrangement uses TRBV10-2 and TRBJ2-6; either TRBD1 or TRBD2 may supply D (6 bases each). This CDR3 spans 15 amino acids. Germline CDR1 and CDR2: WSHSY and SAAADI.

The chain combines TRBV19 with TRBJ2-5, with TRBD2 matching over 7 bases. Germline loops: CDR1 LNHDA, CDR2 SQIVND (reference sequence). This CDR3 region has 11 residues. The ends lost 3 bases at V and 9 bases at J; junction bases unmatched: 1. CDR3 coding DNA: TGTGCCAGTAGTATGCGGGAGCCCCAGTACTTC. Amino acid sequence: CASSMREPQYF.

This clonotype was counted many times. As DNA, the CDR3 is TGTGCCAGCAGTGGACTAGCGGGAATTTCTGGGGCCAACGTCCTGACTTTC. This translates into CASSGLAGISGANVLTF. The chain recombines TRBV28 with TRBJ2-6; 12 nucleotides agree with TRBD2. CDR1 is MDHEN, CDR2 SYDVKM, per germline. The CDR3 is 17 amino acids. The junction had 3 bases not matched to a gene; V was cut back by 5 bases and J by 1 base.